The 20 T cell receptor beta chains listed next were all sequenced from one sample in a study of cytomegalovirus exposure and HLA in healthy donors (dated 2017 in TCRdb). Libraries were made using the immunoSEQ multiplex PCR assay. The multiplex PCR relied on a mix of 60 forward primers for TCR Vbeta segments and 13 reverse primers for TCR Jbeta segments. TCRdb stores this immuneACCESS table with in-frame sequences only. Part of the clones is absent; in the studies checked, under half of the shortfall reflects unresolved V genes, and no reason is known for the rest. For this sample the table gives some 91,000 clones, of which roughly 75% were detected only once. The ten largest account for around 0.74% of the sample. Sample: PBMCs. The source of these receptors is a woman aged 60-70 years in good health and CMV-seronegative.

CDR3 DNA: TGTGCCAGCAGTGAGACCGACAGATACGAGCAGTACTTC. Amino acid sequence: CASSETDRYEQYF. The chain links TRBV6-1 to TRBJ2-7, with TRBD1 as a possible D gene (5 bases). Trimming left V 3 bases short and J 4 bases short, with 10 bases between. Germline assignment: CDR1 MNHNS and CDR2 SASEGT. The CDR3 covers 13 residues.

This sequence joins TRBV5-1 and TRBJ2-5; D possibly corresponds to TRBD2 (6 bases). The DNA end is a closer match to TRBJ2-7, so the J assignment may be wrong. The CDR3 runs 12 residues. Germline assignment: CDR1 SGHRS and CDR2 YFSETQ. The CDR3 protein is CASSRDSSEQYF. The CDR3 bases are TGCGCCAGCAGCCGGGACTCTAGCGAGCAGTACTTC.

V gene TRBV7-2 combines with J gene TRBJ2-6; D uncertain. The V end lost 6 bases, the J end lost 0 bases, and 9 bases lay between the germline ends. This CDR3 contains 15 residues. Germline-derived CDR1 and CDR2 are SGHTA and FQGNSA. DNA for the CDR3: TGTGCCAGCAGTTCCGGGTCCTCTGGGGCCAACGTCCTGACTTTC. Translating gives CASSSGSSGANVLTF.

To note about this clone: In the same sample, other DNA sequences code for this CDR3. The chain links TRBV6-5 to TRBJ1-1; tentative D call: TRBD1 (6 bases). The V end lost 5 bases, the J end lost 5 bases, and 15 bases lay between the germline ends. CDR3 length equals 14 residues. Per germline, CDR1 MNHEY and CDR2 SVGAGI. CDR3 region: CASSLTGSRTEAFF. The CDR3 nucleotides are TGTGCCAGCAGTCTAACAGGGTCGCGAACTGAAGCTTTCTTT.

The chain combines TRBV7-2 with TRBJ1-1; the match to TRBD1 covers 8 bases. The CDR3 contains 13 residues. J lost 5 bases, V lost 5 bases, and 4 bases had no gene match. Germline loops: CDR1 SGHTA, CDR2 FQGNSA. CDR3 sequence reads: CASSPHRGTEAFF. The CDR3 bases are TGTGCCAGCAGCCCCCACAGGGGGACTGAAGCTTTCTTT.

The chain has TRBV10-1 and TRBJ1-1, with 7 bases lining up with TRBD1. Trimming removed 4 bases from V and 2 bases from J; junction bases left unmatched: 4. Germline V gene lookup returns CDR1 WNHNN and CDR2 SYGVQD (reference sequence). The CDR3 contains 14 residues. Written as DNA, the CDR3 is TGCGCCAGCAGTGCGGGACAGCTTAACACTGAAGCTTTCTTT. Protein sequence: CASSAGQLNTEAFF.

The chain recombines TRBV5-1 with TRBJ2-7, with D perhaps matching TRBD2 (6 bases). V was pared by 4 bases and J by 6 bases, with 11 bases between. Germline loops: CDR1 SGHRS, CDR2 YFSETQ. CDR3 length: 12 residues. In DNA form, the CDR3 reads TGCGCCAGCAGCCGGGACTCTAGCGAGCAGTACTTC. Translation gives CASSRDSSEQYF.

This clone occurred a few times. This chain links TRBV19 with TRBJ2-5; possibly TRBD2 for D (6 bases). V was shortened by 3 bases and J by 7 bases, with 12 bases between the two germline ends. The germline gives CDR1 LNHDA, CDR2 SQIVND (reference sequence). This CDR3 contains 13 residues. The CDR3 DNA is TGTGCCAGTAGTATTTCGCCGCGGGGGACCCAGTACTTC. Amino acids: CASSISPRGTQYF. Looking up the rest from reference TRBV19 and TRBJ2-5 gives the full variable domain: DGGITQSPKYLFRKEGQNVTLSCEQNLNHDAMYWYRQDPGQGLRLIYYSQIVNDFQKGDIAEGYSVSREKKESFPLTVTSAQKNPTAFYLCASSISPRGTQYFGPGTRLLVL.

The chain has TRBV19 and TRBJ2-1; TRBD2 matches 12 bases. Trimming removed 9 bases from V and 3 bases from J; junction bases left unmatched: 18. The CDR3 extends over 19 amino acids. CDR1 LNHDA and CDR2 SQIVND come from the germline V gene (reference sequence). CDR3 in DNA: TGTGCCAGCTCCTTAGGACTAGCGGGATCCTTAGAGCGCTACAATGAGCAGTTCTTC. Translated, it gives CASSLGLAGSLERYNEQFF.

This chain joins TRBV2 and TRBJ2-1; the match to TRBD2 covers 10 bases. CDR1 is SNHLY, CDR2 FYNNEI, per germline. The CDR3 sequence is 15 residues long. Trimming cost V 7 bases and J 6 bases; bases outside gene matches: 9. CDR3 in DNA: TGTGCCAGCAAGGACTCTAGCGGGAGTTTCAATGAGCAGTTCTTC. It yields the protein CASKDSSGSFNEQFF.

This chain joins TRBV4-3 and TRBJ1-4; D gene ambiguous. Trimming cost V 0 bases and J 5 bases, with 4 bases left between them. Germline V gives CDR1 LGHNA, CDR2 YSLEER. The CDR3 runs 13 residues. In nucleotides, the CDR3 is TGCGCCAGCAGCCAAGATCGGAATGAAAAACTGTTTTTT. Residues: CASSQDRNEKLFF.

J is TRBJ1-1 and V is TRBV7-9, with TRBD1 matching 12 bases. The CDR3 extends over 17 amino acids. J was trimmed by 1 base and V by 6 bases; bases with no gene match: 9. Germline CDR1 is SEHNR and CDR2 is FQNEAQ (reference sequence). CDR3 in DNA: TGTGCCAGCAGTGGGACAGGGGGCGAGAGTGGGAACACTGAAGCTTTCTTT. Translating it yields CASSGTGGESGNTEAFF.

The gene calls are TRBV7-8 and TRBJ2-7; D perhaps matches TRBD1 (6 bases). Looked up from germline, CDR1 is SGHVS and CDR2 is FQNEAQ. Trimming pared 2 bases from V and 6 bases from J, leaving 11 bases between. The CDR3 totals 13 residues. The CDR3 reads CASSLSRGVEQYF. CDR3 sequence (DNA): TGTGCCAGCAGCTTAAGCAGGGGAGTCGAGCAGTACTTC.

This chain connects TRBV4-3 to TRBJ2-3, with 7 bases identical to TRBD1. Germline V gene lookup returns CDR1 LGHNA and CDR2 YSLEER. There are 16 residues in the CDR3. V lost 1 base, J lost 2 bases, and 6 bases stayed unmatched. The CDR3 loop is CASSQGNRGTTDTQYF. CDR3 bases: TGCGCCAGCAGCCAAGGAAACAGGGGAACCACAGATACGCAGTATTTT.

The chain combines TRBV6-1 with TRBJ1-1; 9 bases are a match to TRBD1. With 6 bases clipped from V and 4 bases from J, the junction kept 12 bases outside the gene matches. This CDR3 is built from 16 residues. Germline V gives CDR1 MNHNS, CDR2 SASEGT. The CDR3 here is CASSEPEQGAATEAFF. CDR3 in DNA: TGTGCCAGCAGCGAACCAGAACAGGGGGCGGCCACTGAAGCTTTCTTT.

This clone was counted only a few times. V is TRBV7-6 and J is TRBJ2-3; no clear D gene. The CDR3 spans 14 residues. CDR1 SGHVS and CDR2 FNYEAQ come from the germline V gene. V lost 5 bases and J lost 0, with 9 bases in between. CDR3 in amino acids: CASSPTTSTDTQYF. The CDR3 DNA reads as TGTGCCAGCAGCCCTACGACTAGCACAGATACGCAGTATTTT.

The chain is built from TRBV5-6 and TRBJ2-2; possible D gene TRBD1, 5 bases. With 5 bases removed from V and 4 bases from J, the gap between germline ends came to 9 bases. This CDR3 has 13 residues. The germline V gene has CDR1 SGHDT and CDR2 YYEEEE. This CDR3 is CASRPRVTGELFF. CDR3 in DNA: TGTGCCAGCAGGCCCAGGGTCACCGGGGAGCTGTTTTTT.

The chain links TRBV7-5 to TRBJ2-7; TRBD1 is the table's D call and was not checked against the DNA. TRBV7-5 is designated a pseudogene. The length of the CDR3 is 15 residues. The CDR3 nucleotides are TGTGCCAGAAGCTGTGGGGGCGCACGCTCCTACGAGCAGTACTTC. Translation gives CARSCGGARSYEQYF.

This chain links TRBV7-7 with TRBJ2-5, with 10 bases fitting TRBD2. Germline values: CDR1 SSHAT, CDR2 FNYEAQ (reference sequence). CDR3 length: 15 residues. The V segment lost 6 bases and the J segment 3 bases; nucleotides outside the gene matches: 7. Written as DNA, the CDR3 is TGTGCCAGCAGTTTGATTGGACTAGCGGAAGAGACCCAGTACTTC. It translates to CASSLIGLAEETQYF.

The DNA for the CDR3 is TGTGCCAGCAGCTCCAATACGAGGGGGCCAGGAAACACCATATATTTT. Its protein is CASSSNTRGPGNTIYF. This sequence joins TRBV7-9 and TRBJ1-3; the match to TRBD1 covers 7 bases. This CDR3 comprises 16 residues. Germline-derived CDR1 and CDR2 are SEHNR and FQNEAQ (reference sequence). V shed 4 bases, J shed 4 bases, and the junction held 10 bases outside the gene matches.